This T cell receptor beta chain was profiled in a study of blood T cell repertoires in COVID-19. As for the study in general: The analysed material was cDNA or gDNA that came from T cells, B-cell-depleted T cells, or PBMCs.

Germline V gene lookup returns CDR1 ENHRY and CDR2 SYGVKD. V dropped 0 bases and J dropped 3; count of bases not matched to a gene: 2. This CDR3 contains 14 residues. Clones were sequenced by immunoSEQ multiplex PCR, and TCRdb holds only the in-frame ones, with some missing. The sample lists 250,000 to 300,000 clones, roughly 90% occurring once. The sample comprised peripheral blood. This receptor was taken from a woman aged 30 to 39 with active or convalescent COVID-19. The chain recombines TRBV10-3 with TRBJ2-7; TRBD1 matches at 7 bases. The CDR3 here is CAISESGDSYEQYF. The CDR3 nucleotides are TGTGCCATCAGTGAGTCGGGGGACAGCTACGAGCAGTACTTC.